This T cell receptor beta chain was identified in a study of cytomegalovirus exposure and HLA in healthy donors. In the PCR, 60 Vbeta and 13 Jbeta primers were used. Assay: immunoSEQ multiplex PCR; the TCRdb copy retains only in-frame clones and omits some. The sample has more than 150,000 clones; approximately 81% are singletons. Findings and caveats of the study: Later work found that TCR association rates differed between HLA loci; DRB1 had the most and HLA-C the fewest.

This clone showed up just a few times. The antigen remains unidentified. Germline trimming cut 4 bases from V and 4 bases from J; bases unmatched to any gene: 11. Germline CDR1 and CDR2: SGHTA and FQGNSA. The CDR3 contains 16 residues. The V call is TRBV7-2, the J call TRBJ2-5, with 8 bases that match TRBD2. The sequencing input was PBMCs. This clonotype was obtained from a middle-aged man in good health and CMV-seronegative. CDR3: CASSSPAGGGGETQYF. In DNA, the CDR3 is TGTGCCAGCAGCTCCCCCGCGGGGGGAGGCGGAGAGACCCAGTACTTC. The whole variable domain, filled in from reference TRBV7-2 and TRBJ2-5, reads GAGVSQSPSNKVTEKGKDVELRCDPISGHTALYWYRQSLGQGLEFLIYFQGNSAPDKSGLPSDRFSAERTGGSVSTLTIQRTQQEDSAVYLCASSSPAGGGGETQYFGPGTRLLVL.